The 25 T cell receptor beta chains below come from one sample, sequenced in a study of blood T cell repertoires in COVID-19. Assay used: immunoSEQ multiplex PCR; TCRdb lists only in-frame clones, some missing. Of approximately 340,000 clones listed, about four fifths are singletons. The sample comprised peripheral blood. These receptors all stem from a man aged 25 to 40 with active or convalescent COVID-19.

The chain recombines TRBV7-3 with TRBJ2-1, with 8 bases fitting TRBD2. CDR1 SGHTA and CDR2 FQGTGA come from the germline V gene. The CDR3 has 16 amino acids. The V and J ends lost 8 bases and 1 base, in that order; junction bases with no gene match: 10. CDR3 loop: CASGPTGTRSYNEQFF. CDR3 DNA: TGTGCCAGCGGCCCGACCGGGACTAGGTCCTACAATGAGCAGTTCTTC.

This clone was counted at least ten times. CDR3 coding DNA: TGTGCCAGCAGTGCCTCCTCGGGTGGGGGCAGAGATACGCAGTATTTT. Protein sequence: CASSASSGGGRDTQYF. The V and J genes are TRBV6-4 and TRBJ2-3, with D maybe TRBD1 (6 bases). V lost 4 bases, J lost 5 bases, and 19 bases lay in between. The CDR3 is 16 residues long. Germline V gene sequence: CDR1 MRHNA, CDR2 SNTAGT.

The V gene is TRBV6-2 or TRBV6-3, the J gene TRBJ2-7; 8 positions agree with TRBD1. The CDR3 covers 15 residues. In germline, CDR1 is MNHEY, CDR2 SVGEGT. The junction had 6 bases not matched to a gene; V was cut back by 5 bases and J by 0 bases. The CDR3 is CASSRRQGSSYEQYF. Written as DNA, the CDR3 is TGTGCCAGCAGTCGACGACAGGGGAGCTCCTACGAGCAGTACTTC.

The chain is built from TRBV19 and TRBJ1-1; 7 nucleotides align to TRBD1. CDR1 is LNHDA, CDR2 SQIVND, per germline (reference sequence). With V trimmed by 3 bases and J by 6 bases, 13 bases remained unmatched. This CDR3 spans 16 amino acids. The DNA for the CDR3 is TGTGCCAGTAGTATTATTGAGGGGGCCGTTGTCGCTGAAGCTTTCTTT. This gives the protein CASSIIEGAVVAEAFF. The whole variable domain, filled in from reference TRBV19 and TRBJ1-1, reads DGGITQSPKYLFRKEGQNVTLSCEQNLNHDAMYWYRQDPGQGLRLIYYSQIVNDFQKGDIAEGYSVSREKKESFPLTVTSAQKNPTAFYLCASSIIEGAVVAEAFFGQGTRLTVV.

The table lists this clone with a count of one. The chain carries TRBV5-1 and TRBJ1-1; 7 bases align to TRBD1. The ends lost 2 bases at V and 1 base at J; junction bases unmatched: 2. CDR1 SGHRS and CDR2 YFSETQ come from the germline V gene. There are 14 residues in the CDR3. CDR3 bases: TGCGCCAGCAGCTTACAGGGGCGGAACACTGAAGCTTTCTTT. Amino acid sequence: CASSLQGRNTEAFF.

J is TRBJ2-3 and V is TRBV4-2, with 14 bases that match TRBD2. The CDR3 has 18 residues. V trimming: 0 bases; J trimming: 5 bases; junction bases outside the gene matches: 7. Germline CDR1 and CDR2: LGHNA and YNFKEQ. The CDR3 DNA sequence: TGTGCCAGCAGCCAAGAACCGGGACTAGCGGGGGCGGTAGATACGCAGTATTTT. Residues: CASSQEPGLAGAVDTQYF.

The sample holds one count of this clone. The chain is built from TRBV19 and TRBJ2-1; 12 bases are shared with TRBD2. Looked up from germline, CDR1 is LNHDA and CDR2 is SQIVND (reference sequence). The CDR3 covers 15 residues. Trimming cost V 5 bases and J 7 bases; bases outside gene matches: 6. The CDR3 bases are TGTGCCAGTAGTTCTAGCGGGAGGGCAACGAATGAGCAGTTCTTC. Translation gives CASSSSGRATNEQFF.

The chain combines TRBV4-3 with TRBJ2-1, with 8 bases matching TRBD2. The CDR3 has 16 residues. The V gene's germline CDR1 is LGHNA and CDR2 YSLEER. Unmatched junction bases numbered 4, after V lost 0 bases and J lost 3 bases. The CDR3 is CASSQDQSGGYNEQFF. The CDR3 DNA is TGCGCCAGCAGCCAAGATCAGAGCGGGGGCTACAATGAGCAGTTCTTC.

The chain employs TRBV10-3 and TRBJ1-5; the match to TRBD1 covers 8 bases. Germline CDR1 is ENHRY and CDR2 is SYGVKD. The CDR3 runs to 14 residues. The V gene end was trimmed by 10 bases and the J gene end by 5 bases; junction bases not matched to a gene: 10. The DNA of the CDR3 is TGTGCCACCGCGAATACAGGGGGATATCAGCCCCAGCATTTT. Its protein product is CATANTGGYQPQHF.

The CDR3 coding sequence is TGTGCCAGCAGTCTTGGACAGGGGGGATCCTACGAGCAGTACTTC. Its translation: CASSLGQGGSYEQYF. The chain employs TRBV3-1 (or the pseudogene TRBV3-2) and TRBJ2-7; 10 bases fit TRBD1. Germline CDR1 LGHDT, CDR2 YNNKEL (reference sequence). CDR3 length: 15 amino acids. The ends lost 6 bases at V and 1 base at J; junction bases unmatched: 6.

V and J are TRBV5-4 and TRBJ2-3; perhaps TRBD2 as D (6 bases). Germline V gene lookup returns CDR1 SGHNT and CDR2 YYREEE (reference sequence). This CDR3 region has 16 residues. V was pared by 1 base and J by 2 bases, with 14 bases between. This CDR3 reads CASSLWPRGNTDTQYF. For the CDR3, the DNA is TGTGCCAGCAGCTTGTGGCCGCGGGGTAACACAGATACGCAGTATTTT.

As DNA, the CDR3 is TGCAGCGTACACGTATCTAGCACAGATACGCAGTATTTT. This gives the protein CSVHVSSTDTQYF. The rearrangement joins TRBV29-1 to TRBJ2-3; D gene uncertain. Trimming removed 6 bases at V and 0 bases at J, with 10 bases between. The CDR3 is 13 residues long. The germline V gene encodes CDR1 SQVTM and CDR2 ANQGSEA.

V gene TRBV4-3 combines with J gene TRBJ2-2; 8 bases agree with TRBD2. With V trimmed by 0 bases and J by 6 bases, 9 bases remained unmatched. The germline V gene encodes CDR1 LGHNA and CDR2 YSLEER. The CDR3 sequence is 17 residues long. CDR3 residues: CASSQDKEAGEAGELFF. The CDR3, as DNA: TGCGCCAGCAGCCAAGACAAGGAAGCGGGGGAGGCCGGGGAGCTGTTTTTT.

This rearrangement joins TRBV4-2 to TRBJ2-7; 8 bases agree with TRBD1. The trim removed 0 bases at V and 7 bases at J, leaving 2 bases unmatched. Germline V gene lookup returns CDR1 LGHNA and CDR2 YNFKEQ. The CDR3 has 13 residues. CDR3 DNA: TGTGCCAGCAGCCAAGATACAGGGGGTGAGCAGTACTTC. This sequence encodes CASSQDTGGEQYF.

The rearrangement links TRBV27 to TRBJ1-1, with 8 bases matching TRBD1. CDR1 and CDR2 from the germline V gene are MNHEY and SMNVEV (reference sequence). Trimming took 5 bases from V and 0 from J; bases not matched to a gene: 14. CDR3 length: 18 residues. DNA for the CDR3: TGTGCCAGCAGTAGGCGGGGACAGGAATGGGGGGTGAACACTGAAGCTTTCTTT. Its translation: CASSRRGQEWGVNTEAFF.

This sequence joins TRBV27 and TRBJ1-1; no clear D gene. In germline, CDR1 is MNHEY, CDR2 SMNVEV (reference sequence). The length of the CDR3 is 14 residues. V was cut by 0 bases and J by 13 bases, with 18 bases left in between. CDR3 amino acids: CASSLSQRRLKLFF. The DNA of the CDR3 is TGTGCCAGCAGTTTATCACAGCGGAGGCTGAAGCTTTTCTTT.

This sequence joins TRBV6-6 and TRBJ1-2, with TRBD1 matching over 8 bases. J gave up 2 bases and V 0 bases, and 2 bases lay outside the gene matches. Per germline, CDR1 MNHNY and CDR2 SVGAGI (reference sequence). The CDR3 spans 15 residues. This chain's CDR3 is CASSYSRTGNYGYTF. As DNA, the CDR3 is TGTGCCAGCAGTTACTCCCGGACAGGGAACTATGGCTACACCTTC.

CDR3 sequence reads: CASSRTSGSENEQFF. Here the CDR3 DNA reads TGTGCCAGTAGTAGGACTAGCGGGAGTGAGAATGAGCAGTTCTTC. This chain links TRBV19 with TRBJ2-1; TRBD2 matches at 13 bases. CDR1 is LNHDA, CDR2 SQIVND, per germline (reference sequence). V was pared by 4 bases and J by 7 bases, with 4 bases of the junction left unmatched. The CDR3 loop spans 15 amino acids.

The chain joins TRBV2 to TRBJ1-5; D is unresolved. Looked up from germline, CDR1 is SNHLY and CDR2 is FYNNEI. Trimming removed 7 bases from V and 6 bases from J, with 13 bases in between. This CDR3 comprises 13 residues. Here the CDR3 DNA reads TGTGCCAGCACGCATTCAGAGGCTCAGCCCCAGCATTTT. This codes for CASTHSEAQPQHF.

The chain uses TRBV3-1 (or the pseudogene TRBV3-2) and TRBJ1-1; D remains unclear. The CDR3 contains 14 residues. Deletions cut 4 bases from V and 1 base from J, with 10 bases between. Per germline, CDR1 LGHDT and CDR2 YNNKEL (reference sequence). The CDR3 region has the DNA TGTGCCAGCAGCCCCCTAGGTAAGAACACTGAAGCTTTCTTT. It yields the protein CASSPLGKNTEAFF.

The CDR3 nucleotides read TGTGCCAGCAGCTCCCTTCCCTCTCTAGCGTCTCGCACAGATACGCAGTATTTT. This sequence encodes CASSSLPSLASRTDTQYF. J is TRBJ2-3 and V is TRBV7-3, with D maybe TRBD2 (6 bases). Germline V gives CDR1 SGHTA, CDR2 FQGTGA. The CDR3 spans 18 residues. V was clipped by 4 bases and J by 1 base, with 21 bases between them.

The chain is built from TRBV4-3 and TRBJ1-2; 11 bases map to TRBD1. The CDR3 spans 17 residues. V lost 3 bases to trimming and J lost 5 bases; unmatched junction nucleotides: 11. CDR1 is LGHNA, CDR2 YSLEER, per germline. The CDR3 coding sequence is TGCGCCAGCAGCCACGGTAGGGGGACAGGGGGAGTGTATGGCTACACCTTC. Translation: CASSHGRGTGGVYGYTF.

The chain links TRBV3-1 (or the pseudogene TRBV3-2) to TRBJ1-4; 7 bases fit TRBD1. The length of the CDR3 is 13 residues. Losses at the gene ends were 4 bases for V and 8 bases for J; bases not matched to a gene: 4. Germline V lookup: CDR1 LGHDT, CDR2 YNNKEL (reference sequence). This CDR3 is CASSRQGGEKLFF. As DNA, the CDR3 is TGTGCCAGCAGCCGACAGGGAGGCGAAAAACTGTTTTTT.

CDR3 in DNA: TGTGCCAGCACCCGACAGGGGGCGGGCAATCAGCCCCAGCATTTT. It encodes CASTRQGAGNQPQHF. V and J are TRBV2 and TRBJ1-5; 10 nucleotides agree with TRBD1. The CDR3 totals 15 residues. Trimming cost V 7 bases and J 2 bases; bases outside gene matches: 5. Germline CDR1 SNHLY, CDR2 FYNNEI.

The rearrangement uses TRBV7-2 and TRBJ1-1, with 7 bases lining up with TRBD1. Germline V gene data show CDR1 as SGHTA and CDR2 as FQGNSA. The CDR3 is 13 amino acids. V lost 4 bases and J lost 4; bases outside the gene matches: 3. The CDR3 DNA sequence: TGTGCCAGCAGCTCAGGGGGAAGCACTGAAGCTTTCTTT. It encodes CASSSGGSTEAFF.